Listed below are T cell receptor beta chains from one sample, sequenced in a study of PD-1 blockade in classical Hodgkin lymphoma. TCRdb's copy holds only in-frame clones and misses some; the assay was immunoSEQ multiplex PCR. In the table there are 32,000 or so clones, about 94% of which are singletons. Sequencing was performed on CD4+ T cells from blood, taken before the fourth cycle of nivolumab. These receptors originate from a human donor with classical Hodgkin lymphoma. Each CDR3 is given with its conserved first and last residue. D genes are given only for firm matches. A clone size is listed for some rows: how often the clone was seen (once, few, many), or a class if it is expanded.

J,D,V,size,length,CDR3,DNA
TRBJ1-1,-,TRBV6-1,-,11,CASSEGREAFF,TGTGCCAGCAGTGAAGGCAGGGAAGCTTTCTTT
TRBJ1-2,-,TRBV7-3,-,13,CASSLTDQSGYTF,TGTGCCAGCAGCTTAACAGACCAGAGTGGCTACACCTTC
TRBJ1-2,-,TRBV4-2,-,15,CASSLDPGQGYGYTF,TGTGCCAGCAGCCTCGACCCTGGGCAGGGCTATGGCTACACCTTC
TRBJ2-4,-,TRBV28,-,13,CASSFRGPNIQYF,TGTGCCAGCAGTTTTCGGGGGCCAAACATTCAGTACTTC
TRBJ2-7,-,TRBV6-5,once,14,CASKYTRVSYEQYF,TGTGCCAGCAAATACACCAGGGTCTCGTACGAGCAGTACTTC
TRBJ1-2,TRBD1,TRBV5-4,-,15,CASSLGRGPFGGYTF,TGTGCCAGCAGCTTGGGCAGGGGGCCATTTGGAGGCTACACCTTC
TRBJ1-5,-,TRBV6-1,few,12,CASSLTGQPQHF,TGTGCCAGCAGCCTAACTGGCCAGCCCCAGCATTTT
TRBJ2-7,-,TRBV11-2,-,17,CASSPTYPSTRAYEQYF,TGTGCCAGCAGCCCTACCTACCCGTCGACAAGGGCCTACGAGCAGTACTTC
TRBJ2-2,TRBD1,TRBV27,-,16,CASSKVRTGETGELFF,TGTGCCAGCAGTAAAGTCCGGACAGGGGAAACCGGGGAGCTGTTTTTT
TRBJ2-1,-,TRBV5-1,-,16,CASSLDGGVSYNEQFF,TGCGCCAGCAGCTTGGATGGGGGAGTCTCCTACAATGAGCAGTTCTTC
TRBJ2-1,TRBD1,TRBV15,-,15,CATSREGTGRNEQFF,TGTGCCACCAGCAGAGAGGGGACAGGGCGAAATGAGCAGTTCTTC
TRBJ2-7,-,TRBV27,-,13,CASRRSGSYEQYF,TGTGCCAGCAGGCGGAGCGGATCCTACGAGCAGTACTTC
TRBJ1-1,TRBD1,TRBV10-1,-,15,CASSETGGASTEAFF,TGCGCCAGCAGTGAGACAGGGGGCGCGAGCACTGAAGCTTTCTTT
TRBJ1-2,-,TRBV30,-,12,CAWTSRGGGYTF,TGTGCCTGGACCTCCAGGGGAGGAGGCTACACCTTC
TRBJ1-5,-,TRBV19,-,13,CASRAIVNQPQHF,TGTGCCAGTAGGGCTATAGTAAATCAGCCCCAGCATTTT
TRBJ2-7,-,TRBV21-1,few,13,CASSLTRFDEQYF,TGTGCCAGCAGCTTGACTAGATTCGACGAGCAGTACTTC
TRBJ2-7,-,TRBV30,-,13,CASGPPQGYEQYF,TGTGCCTCGGGCCCCCCACAGGGCTACGAGCAGTACTTC
TRBJ2-3,-,TRBV27,-,15,CASSSPPTLVDTQYF,TGTGCCAGCAGTTCACCTCCCACCCTGGTAGATACGCAGTATTTT
TRBJ2-3,-,TRBV11-1,-,13,CASSLPGLDTQYF,TGTGCCAGCAGCCTACCGGGGTTAGATACGCAGTATTTT
TRBJ2-1,TRBD2,TRBV5-6,-,19,CASSLLAGGVRVGYNEQFF,TGTGCCAGCAGCTTACTAGCGGGAGGAGTGAGAGTGGGCTACAATGAGCAGTTCTTC
TRBJ2-1,TRBD2,TRBV4-1,few,15,CASSQEGGSVNEQFF,TGCGCCAGCAGCCAAGAGGGCGGGAGTGTCAATGAGCAGTTCTTC
TRBJ2-4,-,TRBV30,-,17,CAWSVRAGVAAKNIQYF,TGTGCCTGGAGTGTACGGGCAGGGGTGGCGGCCAAAAACATTCAGTACTTC
TRBJ2-2,-,TRBV7-8,once,15,CASSPTGSTGRELFF,TGTGCCAGCAGCCCCACCGGTTCCACGGGCCGGGAGCTGTTTTTT
TRBJ1-3,-,TRBV28,-,16,CASRPSGVSSGNTIYF,TGTGCCAGCAGACCCTCCGGGGTTTCGTCTGGAAACACCATATATTTT
TRBJ2-1,TRBD1,TRBV6-1,-,17,CASSEGQGATSYNEQFF,TGTGCCAGCAGTGAAGGACAGGGGGCAACCTCCTACAATGAGCAGTTCTTC
TRBJ2-3,TRBD2,TRBV11-2,-,17,CASSPPPGGRPTDTQYF,TGTGCCAGCAGCCCCCCCCCGGGCGGGAGGCCCACAGATACGCAGTATTTT
TRBJ1-3,-,TRBV5-1,few,16,CASSKDGSVLGNTIYF,TGCGCCAGCAGCAAAGACGGGAGTGTTTTGGGAAACACCATATATTTT
TRBJ1-3,TRBD1,TRBV6-5,-,14,CASSYSRGRNTIYF,TGTGCCAGCAGTTACTCCAGGGGGAGAAACACCATATATTTT
TRBJ2-7,TRBD1,TRBV11-2,-,15,CASSFLTGGSYEQYF,TGTGCCAGCAGCTTTCTGACAGGGGGCAGTTACGAGCAGTACTTC
TRBJ1-6,-,TRBV29-1,once,12,CSVRRLGGPLHF,TGCAGCGTCCGTCGCCTAGGCGGACCCCTCCACTTT
TRBJ2-5,TRBD1,TRBV7-9,-,15,CASSQPDRGPETQYF,TGTGCCAGCAGCCAACCTGACAGGGGGCCAGAGACCCAGTACTTC
TRBJ1-6,-,TRBV5-1,once,12,CASSLEGTTLHF,TGCGCCAGCAGCTTGGAAGGGACAACCCTCCACTTT
TRBJ2-7,-,TRBV11-2,-,14,CASSFGPRGYEQYF,TGTGCCAGCAGCTTTGGACCCCGTGGCTACGAGCAGTACTTC
TRBJ2-6,TRBD2,TRBV5-4,once,18,CASSNGLAGGSGANVLTF,TGTGCCAGCAGCAACGGACTAGCGGGAGGATCTGGGGCCAACGTCCTGACTTTC
TRBJ1-2,TRBD1,TRBV7-9,once,15,CATRRTWAGGYGYTF,TGTGCCACCAGAAGGACCTGGGCAGGGGGCTATGGCTACACCTTC
TRBJ2-1,-,TRBV7-9,-,14,CASSFQLASDEQFF,TGTGCCAGCAGCTTCCAACTGGCTAGCGATGAGCAGTTCTTC
TRBJ1-2,-,TRBV7-2,-,15,CASSLSRVANYGYTF,TGTGCCAGCAGCCTATCGAGGGTAGCTAACTATGGCTACACCTTC
TRBJ2-2,TRBD1,TRBV6-1,-,14,CASTGQSRTGELFF,TGTGCCAGCACGGGACAGAGCCGCACCGGGGAGCTGTTTTTT